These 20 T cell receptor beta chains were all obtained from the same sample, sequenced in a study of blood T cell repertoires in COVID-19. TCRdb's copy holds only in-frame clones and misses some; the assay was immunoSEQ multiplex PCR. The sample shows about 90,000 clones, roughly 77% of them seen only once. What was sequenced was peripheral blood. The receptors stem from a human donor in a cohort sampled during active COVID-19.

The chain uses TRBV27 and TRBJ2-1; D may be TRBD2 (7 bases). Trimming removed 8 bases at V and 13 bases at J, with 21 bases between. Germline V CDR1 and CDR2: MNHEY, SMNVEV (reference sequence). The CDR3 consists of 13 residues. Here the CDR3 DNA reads TGTGCCAGCCGGTACCGTGGGGGGGCCGGTCAGTTCTTC. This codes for CASRYRGGAGQFF.

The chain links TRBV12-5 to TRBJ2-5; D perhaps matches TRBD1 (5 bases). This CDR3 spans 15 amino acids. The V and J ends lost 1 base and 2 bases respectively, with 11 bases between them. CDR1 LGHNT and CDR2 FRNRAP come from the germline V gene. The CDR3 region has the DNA TGTGCTAGTGGTTTGGGCAGGGCGACGCAAGAGACCCAGTACTTC. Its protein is CASGLGRATQETQYF.

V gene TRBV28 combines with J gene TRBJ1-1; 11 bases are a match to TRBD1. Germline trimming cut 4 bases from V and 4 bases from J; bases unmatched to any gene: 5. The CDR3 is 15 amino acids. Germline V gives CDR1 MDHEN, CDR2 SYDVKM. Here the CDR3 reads CASSSSGTGGTEAFF. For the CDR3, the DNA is TGTGCCAGCAGTTCCTCCGGGACAGGGGGCACTGAAGCTTTCTTT.

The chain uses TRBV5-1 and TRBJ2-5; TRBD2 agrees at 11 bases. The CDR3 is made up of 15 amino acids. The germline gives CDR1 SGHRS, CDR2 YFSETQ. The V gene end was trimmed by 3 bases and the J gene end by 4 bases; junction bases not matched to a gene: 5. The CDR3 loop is CASSSFSGGAETQYF. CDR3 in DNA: TGCGCCAGCAGCTCATTTAGCGGGGGGGCAGAGACCCAGTACTTC.

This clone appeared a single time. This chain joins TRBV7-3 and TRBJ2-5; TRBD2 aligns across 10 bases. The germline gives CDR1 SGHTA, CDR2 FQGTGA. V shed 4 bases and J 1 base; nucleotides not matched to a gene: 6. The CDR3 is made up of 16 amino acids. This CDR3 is CASSSGVAGGQETQYF. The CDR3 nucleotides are TGTGCCAGCAGCTCCGGGGTAGCGGGGGGCCAAGAGACCCAGTACTTC.

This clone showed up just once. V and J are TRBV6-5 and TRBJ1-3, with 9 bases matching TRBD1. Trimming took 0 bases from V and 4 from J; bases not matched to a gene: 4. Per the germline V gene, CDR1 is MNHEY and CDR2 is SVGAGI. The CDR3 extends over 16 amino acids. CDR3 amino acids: CASSYSWGQGGNTIYF. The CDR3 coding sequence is TGTGCCAGCAGTTACTCTTGGGGACAGGGAGGAAACACCATATATTTT.

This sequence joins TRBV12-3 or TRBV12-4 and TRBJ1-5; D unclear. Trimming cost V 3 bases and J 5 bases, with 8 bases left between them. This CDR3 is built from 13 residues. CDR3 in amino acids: CASSFSEHQPQHF. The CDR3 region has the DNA TGTGCCAGCAGTTTCTCCGAGCATCAGCCCCAGCATTTT.

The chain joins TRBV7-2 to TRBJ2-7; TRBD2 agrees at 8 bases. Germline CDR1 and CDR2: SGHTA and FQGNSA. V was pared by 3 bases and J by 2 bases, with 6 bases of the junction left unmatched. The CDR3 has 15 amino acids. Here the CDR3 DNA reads TGTGCCAGCAGCTTCACTAGCGGCCTTACCTACGAGCAGTACTTC. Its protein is CASSFTSGLTYEQYF.

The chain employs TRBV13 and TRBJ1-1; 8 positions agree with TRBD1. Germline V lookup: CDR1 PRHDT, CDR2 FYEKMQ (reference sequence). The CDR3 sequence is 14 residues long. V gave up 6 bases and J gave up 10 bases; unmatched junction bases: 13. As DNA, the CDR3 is TGTGCCAGCAGTTTTCTCAGGGGGCTCGGTGCAGCTTTCTTT. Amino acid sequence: CASSFLRGLGAAFF.

CDR3: CATLVQTGTGDEKLFF. The CDR3 DNA reads TGTGCCACCTTAGTTCAGACCGGGACAGGGGATGAAAAACTGTTTTTT. The chain uses TRBV21-1 and TRBJ1-4; the listed D gene, TRBD1, was not tested against the DNA. TRBV21-1 is noted as a pseudogene. The CDR3 sequence is 16 residues long.

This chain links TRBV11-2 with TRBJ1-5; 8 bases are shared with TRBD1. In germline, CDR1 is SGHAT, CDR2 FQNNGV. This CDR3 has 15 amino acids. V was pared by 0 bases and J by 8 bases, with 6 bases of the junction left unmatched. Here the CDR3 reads CASSLDAGQAKPQHF. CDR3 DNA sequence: TGTGCCAGCAGCTTAGACGCGGGACAGGCAAAGCCCCAGCATTTT. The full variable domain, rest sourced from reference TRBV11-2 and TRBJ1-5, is EAGVAQSPRYKIIEKRQSVAFWCNPISGHATLYWYQQILGQGPKLLIQFQNNGVVDDSQLPKDRFSAERLKGVDSTLKIQPAKLEDSAVYLCASSLDAGQAKPQHFGDGTRLSIL.

The CDR3 loop is CASSLQSGANTGELFF. CDR3 DNA sequence: TGTGCCAGCAGCTTACAGTCAGGGGCTAACACCGGGGAGCTGTTTTTT. The V gene is TRBV7-3, the J gene TRBJ2-2; possible D gene TRBD1, 6 bases. The ends were cut back, 2 bases at V and 2 bases at J, with 12 bases in the middle. The CDR3 is 16 amino acids. CDR1 and CDR2 from the germline V gene are SGHTA and FQGTGA.

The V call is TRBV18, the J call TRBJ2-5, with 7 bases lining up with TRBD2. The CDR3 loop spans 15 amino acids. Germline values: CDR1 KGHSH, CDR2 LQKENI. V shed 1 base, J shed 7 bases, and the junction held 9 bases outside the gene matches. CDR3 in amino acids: CASSPQARKRGTQYF. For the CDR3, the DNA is TGTGCCAGCTCACCACAGGCCAGAAAGCGGGGGACCCAGTACTTC.

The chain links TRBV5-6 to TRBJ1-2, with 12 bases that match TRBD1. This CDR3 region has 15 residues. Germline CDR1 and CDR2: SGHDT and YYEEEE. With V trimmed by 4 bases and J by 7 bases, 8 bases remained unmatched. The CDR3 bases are TGTGCCAGCAGCCGATGGGGGGACAGGGGGCTTGGCTACACCTTC. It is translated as CASSRWGDRGLGYTF.

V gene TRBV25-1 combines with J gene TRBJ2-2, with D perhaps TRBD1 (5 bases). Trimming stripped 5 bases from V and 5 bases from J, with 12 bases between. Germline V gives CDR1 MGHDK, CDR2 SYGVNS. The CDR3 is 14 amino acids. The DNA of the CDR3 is TGTGCCAGCAGTCTAATAGGGGAAACCGGGGAGCTGTTTTTT. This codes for CASSLIGETGELFF.

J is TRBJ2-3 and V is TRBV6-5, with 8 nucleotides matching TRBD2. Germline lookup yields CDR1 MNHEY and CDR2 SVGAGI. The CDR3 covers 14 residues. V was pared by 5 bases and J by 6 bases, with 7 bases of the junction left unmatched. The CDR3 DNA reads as TGTGCCAGCAGTCTTAGGCTAGCGGGTGATACGCAGTATTTT. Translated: CASSLRLAGDTQYF.

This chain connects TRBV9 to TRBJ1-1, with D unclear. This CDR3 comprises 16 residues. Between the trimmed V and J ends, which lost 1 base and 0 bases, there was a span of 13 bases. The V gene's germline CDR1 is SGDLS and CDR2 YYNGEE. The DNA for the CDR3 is TGTGCCAGCAGCGTAACCCCTTTAGCTATGAACACTGAAGCTTTCTTT. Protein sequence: CASSVTPLAMNTEAFF. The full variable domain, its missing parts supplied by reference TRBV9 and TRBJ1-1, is DSGVTQTPKHLITATGQRVTLRCSPRSGDLSVYWYQQSLDQGLQFLIQYYNGEERAKGNILERFSAQQFPDLHSELNLSSLELGDSALYFCASSVTPLAMNTEAFFGQGTRLTVV.

The CDR3 coding sequence is TGTGCCAGCAGTTCCGGACAGGTTGGCAATTCACCCCTCCACTTT. Its protein is CASSSGQVGNSPLHF. V usage is TRBV6-5 and J usage is TRBJ1-6, with 7 bases matching TRBD1. The CDR3 is made up of 15 amino acids. Germline loops: CDR1 MNHEY, CDR2 SVGAGI. The junction had 7 bases not matched to a gene; V was cut back by 4 bases and J by 7 bases.

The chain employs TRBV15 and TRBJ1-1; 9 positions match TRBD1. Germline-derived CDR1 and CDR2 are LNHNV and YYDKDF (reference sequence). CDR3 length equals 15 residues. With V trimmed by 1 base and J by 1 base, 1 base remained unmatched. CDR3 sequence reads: CATSRGGQGNTEAFF. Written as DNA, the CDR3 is TGTGCCACCAGCAGAGGGGGACAGGGGAACACTGAAGCTTTCTTT.

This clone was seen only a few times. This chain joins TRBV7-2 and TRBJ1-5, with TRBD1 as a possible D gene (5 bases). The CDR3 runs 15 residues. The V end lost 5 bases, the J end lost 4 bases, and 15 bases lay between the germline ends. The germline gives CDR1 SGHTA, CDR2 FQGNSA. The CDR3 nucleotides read TGTGCCAGCAGCGCGGGACGGGGGATAAATCAGCCCCAGCATTTT. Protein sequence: CASSAGRGINQPQHF.